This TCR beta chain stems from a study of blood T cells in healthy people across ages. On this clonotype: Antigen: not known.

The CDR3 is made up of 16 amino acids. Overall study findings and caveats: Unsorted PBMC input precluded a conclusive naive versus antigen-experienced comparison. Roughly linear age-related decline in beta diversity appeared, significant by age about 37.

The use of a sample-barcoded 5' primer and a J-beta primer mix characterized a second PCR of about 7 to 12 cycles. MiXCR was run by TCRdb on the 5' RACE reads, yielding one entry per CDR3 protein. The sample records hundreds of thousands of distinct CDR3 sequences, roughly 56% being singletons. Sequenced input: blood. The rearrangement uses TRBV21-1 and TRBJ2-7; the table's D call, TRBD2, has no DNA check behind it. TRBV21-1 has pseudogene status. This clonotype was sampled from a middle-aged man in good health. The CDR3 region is CASSKGLGEGSYEQYF. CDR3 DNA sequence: TGTGCCAGCAGCAAGGGCCTTGGGGAGGGCTCCTACGAGCAGTACTTC.